The source of this TCR beta chain is a study of T cell responses to AZD1222 COVID-19 vaccine (dated by TCRdb to the early 2020s). At the level of the whole study: AZD1222 recipients whose second dose came at about 4 weeks and those whose second dose came at about 12 weeks were combined into one group, since spike-specific TCR depth and breadth did not differ between the two schedules. Trial participants were enrolled into age subgroups of 18-55, 56-69 and 70-plus years, which contained approximately 150, 28 and 58 TCR-sequenced participants, respectively. A total of 233 trial participants underwent TCR sequencing, of whom roughly 210 received two doses of AZD1222 and some 25 received two doses of the MenACWY control vaccine. Broader findings and caveats from the paper: No day 14 peak-response samples were available, so repertoires were characterized only after the peak T cell response. The 56-69-year group was small, and its depth increase did not reach significance, likely because of low power. Only five to seven AZD1222 recipients were SARS-CoV-2 seropositive at baseline, limiting conclusions about previously exposed vaccinees. The vaccine-associated CD4 TCRs covered the entire spike protein, and the dominant responses fell in regions 160-218 and 743-854. Epitopes outside the regions mutated in the B.1.351 and B.1.1.7 variants were reportedly recognized by nearly half of the unique spike-specific TCRs. After two AZD1222 doses, spike-specific TCR breadth and depth were significantly higher than at day 0 and than in MenACWY recipients. Participants were mostly white British and included more females than males, and it was suggested by the authors that clonal diversity may have been underestimated.

Taken from the germline V gene, the CDR1 and CDR2 loops are KGHSH and LQKENI. V is pared back by 8 bases and J by 0 bases, with 11 bases lying between the germline termini. The CDR3 runs 14 amino acids, cysteine and phenylalanine included. Only CDR3 DNA is held: 42 bases, read in frame from base 1. A word on this clone: Its antigen has not been determined. Per-nucleotide qualities are absent, and no much larger clonotype sits a single base away.

This specimen's time point label, interpreted: baseline before first vaccination. The vaccinee samples were drawn from two UK trials, COV001 and COV002, one of which was a single-blind randomized controlled phase 2/3 trial testing AZD1222 (ChAdOx1 nCoV-19) in healthy adults. For TCRbeta chain sequencing, PBMC samples were collected from trial participants at day 0 and at day 28 after the second dose. The CDR3 regions of human TCRbeta chains were analyzed by immunosequencing. The study's own analysis went as follows. TCRs in the repertoires were matched against a reference library of SARS-CoV-2-specific TCRs that had been generated with the MIRA antigen-specificity platform. Breadth meant the fraction of unique TCRs that were SARS-CoV-2-associated, whereas depth meant the fraction of total T cells that were SARS-CoV-2-associated. Using the MIRA data, each spike-specific TCR was assigned both to the spike region to which the TCR was reactive and to a CD4 or CD8 class. Log10-transformed breadth and depth values were compared by one-way ANOVA with Sidak's multiple comparisons tests. Sourced from immuneACCESS, this table was stored by TCRdb with only in-frame sequences that have V and J called. A share of the clones is absent; for the studies checked, an unresolved V gene accounts for under half, and the remainder has no known explanation. V, J and clone size were drawn from that table, and D and trimming were deduced from the DNA. In all, the sample holds roughly 130,000 clones, and 85% to 90% of those were seen once. Jointly, the top ten make up 12% of the sample.

The sample consisted of peripheral blood, taken on day 0 of AZD1222 vaccination. Rearrangement joined TRBV18 to TRBJ2-1, with a weak D call of TRBD1 (6 bases match). The sequence came from an adult in good health. The CDR3 reads as follows: CASLRDISYNEQFF. The nucleotide sequence reads TGTGCCAGCCTACGGGACATCTCCTACAATGAGCAGTTCTTC. With the portions outside the CDR3 filled from the reference TRBV18 and TRBJ2-1 genes, the complete variable region becomes NAGVMQNPRHLVRRRGQEARLRCSPMKGHSHVYWYRQLPEEGLKFMVYLQKENIIDESGMPKERFSAEFPKEGPSILRIQQVVRGDSAAYFCASLRDISYNEQFFGPGTRLTVL.